These 28 T cell receptor beta chains were all obtained from the same sample, sequenced in a study of T cell responses to AZD1222 COVID-19 vaccine. TCRdb's table, derived via immunoSEQ multiplex PCR, lists solely in-frame clones and lacks some. The table shows about 120,000 clones, with roughly 92% occurring only once. The sequenced sample was peripheral blood, obtained on day 0 of AZD1222 vaccination. The receptors were gathered from an adult in good health.

This chain links TRBV20-1 with TRBJ1-5; a possible D gene is TRBD1 (5 bases). V shed 3 bases and J shed 1 base, with 10 bases lying between them. The CDR3 runs 14 residues. The germline V gene encodes CDR1 DFQATT and CDR2 SNEGSKA (reference sequence). As DNA, the CDR3 is TGCAGTGCTAGTAGGGGTATGAGCAATCAGCCCCAGCATTTT. This sequence encodes CSASRGMSNQPQHF.

This clone was counted a single time. CDR3 residues: CASSDFTPGAFF. DNA of the CDR3: TGTGCCAGCAGTGATTTTACCCCAGGAGCTTTCTTT. V and J are TRBV2 and TRBJ1-1; D is unresolved. Germline V lookup: CDR1 SNHLY, CDR2 FYNNEI. There are 12 residues in the CDR3. Between the trimmed V and J ends, which lost 3 bases and 10 bases, there was a span of 12 bases.

The chain has TRBV27 and TRBJ1-2; maybe TRBD1 (5 bases). Trimming shortened V by 5 bases and J by 4 bases, and 20 bases separated the two germline ends. Germline V gives CDR1 MNHEY, CDR2 SMNVEV (reference sequence). CDR3 size: 16 residues. The CDR3, as DNA: TGTGCCAGCAGTAAAGTCCCGGGGGGAGGGGTCTATGGCTACACCTTC. It translates to CASSKVPGGGVYGYTF.

CDR3 bases: TGCAGCGTTGAAGGGGTACCGGACTATGGCTACACCTTC. Translating gives CSVEGVPDYGYTF. This chain connects TRBV29-1 to TRBJ1-2; D is unclear. The CDR3 is 13 amino acids. V shed 1 base and J shed 3 bases, with 9 bases lying between them. Germline CDR1 and CDR2: SQVTM and ANQGSEA.

The chain joins TRBV5-1 to TRBJ2-3; D may correspond to TRBD1 or TRBD2 (5 bases each). Germline loops: CDR1 SGHRS, CDR2 YFSETQ. With 6 bases removed from V and 1 base from J, the gap between germline ends came to 12 bases. The CDR3 spans 14 residues. CDR3 DNA sequence: TGCGCCAGCATGAGGGGCCAGGGCACAGATACGCAGTATTTT. Its translation: CASMRGQGTDTQYF.

This sequence joins TRBV10-3 and TRBJ2-1; perhaps TRBD2 as D (6 bases). The ends were cut back, 4 bases at V and 4 bases at J, with 8 bases in the middle. The CDR3 is 13 amino acids. Germline CDR1 reads ENHRY; CDR2 reads SYGVKD. The CDR3 DNA reads TGTGCCATCAGTGTACTAGCTTACAATGAGCAGTTCTTC. Protein: CAISVLAYNEQFF.

The V call is TRBV7-3, the J call TRBJ2-2; D gene ambiguous. There are 14 residues in the CDR3. V gave up 2 bases and J gave up 4 bases, with 8 bases separating them. Germline values: CDR1 SGHTA, CDR2 FQGTGA. CDR3 nucleotides: TGTGCCAGCAGCTTATTGCTGGGCACCGGGGAGCTGTTTTTT. Protein product: CASSLLLGTGELFF.

This clone was picked up a small number of times. The J gene is TRBJ2-7, the V gene TRBV4-3; TRBD1 matches at 9 bases. The V and J ends lost 6 bases and 2 bases, in that order; junction bases with no gene match: 5. CDR1 is LGHNA, CDR2 YSLEER, per germline. The CDR3 spans 14 residues. CDR3 DNA: TGCGCCAGCAGTGCCGGGACAGGGCCCTACGAGCAGTACTTC. Protein sequence: CASSAGTGPYEQYF.

The chain couples TRBV4-1 to TRBJ2-5; the match to TRBD1 covers 9 bases. Germline CDR1 MGHRA, CDR2 YSYEKL. The junction had 4 bases not matched to a gene; V was cut back by 0 bases and J by 5 bases. CDR3 length: 15 residues. This CDR3 is CASSQDRDRGETQYF. The CDR3 DNA sequence: TGCGCCAGCAGCCAAGACCGTGACAGGGGGGAGACCCAGTACTTC.

The chain uses TRBV12-5 and TRBJ2-1; D is unclear. The CDR3 sequence is 11 residues long. CDR1 LGHNT and CDR2 FRNRAP come from the germline V gene. Trimming left V 2 bases short and J 7 bases short, with 3 bases between. CDR3 DNA sequence: TGTGCTAGTGGTTTGTGGAATGAGCAGTTCTTC. This gives the protein CASGLWNEQFF.

This chain links TRBV9 with TRBJ1-2; TRBD1 matches 8 bases. This CDR3 is 14 amino acids long. The V gene end was trimmed by 4 bases and the J gene end by 5 bases; junction bases not matched to a gene: 7. Germline lookup yields CDR1 SGDLS and CDR2 YYNGEE. CDR3 amino acids: CASSPEDREYGYTF. The CDR3 DNA sequence: TGTGCCAGCAGCCCAGAGGACAGGGAGTATGGCTACACCTTC.

This clone was counted once. CDR3 residues: CASSQEGLKKLFF. CDR3 in DNA: TGTGCCAGCAGCCAAGAGGGGTTGAAGAAACTGTTTTTT. The V gene is TRBV3-1 (or the pseudogene TRBV3-2), the J gene TRBJ1-4; no firm D call. Germline assignment: CDR1 LGHDT and CDR2 YNNKEL (reference sequence). The CDR3 runs to 13 residues. The V gene lost 0 bases and the J gene lost 11 bases, with 10 bases spanning the gap.

The J gene is TRBJ1-1, the V gene TRBV6-5; D is possibly TRBD1 (5 bases). Germline CDR1 is MNHEY and CDR2 is SVGAGI. This CDR3 has 15 residues. The V gene lost 2 bases and the J gene lost 0 bases, with 10 bases spanning the gap. The DNA of the CDR3 is TGTGCCAGCAGTTACACGAGACAGATGAACACTGAAGCTTTCTTT. The encoded protein is CASSYTRQMNTEAFF.

V usage is TRBV7-8 and J usage is TRBJ1-6; D is unresolved. CDR3 length: 17 amino acids. Germline CDR1 and CDR2: SGHVS and FQNEAQ. Deletions cut 4 bases from V and 2 bases from J, with 15 bases between. The chain's CDR3 is CASSSYSLEAYNSPLHF. CDR3 DNA: TGTGCCAGCAGCTCCTACAGCCTAGAAGCCTATAATTCACCCCTCCACTTT.

The rearrangement joins TRBV5-1 to TRBJ1-2; 7 bases are shared with TRBD1. This CDR3 is built from 14 residues. Trimming at V came to 0 bases and at J to 6 bases, leaving 5 bases not matched to a gene. The germline V gene encodes CDR1 SGHRS and CDR2 YFSETQ. CDR3 nucleotide sequence: TGCGCCAGCAGCTTGGCGACAGGGATCGATGGCTACACCTTC. Translated: CASSLATGIDGYTF.

The J gene is TRBJ1-6, the V gene TRBV2; the D is unclear. Germline CDR1 is SNHLY and CDR2 is FYNNEI. CDR3 length equals 16 residues. V was clipped by 2 bases and J by 2 bases, with 10 bases between them. The CDR3 DNA reads as TGTGCCAGCAGTGAAATTAGTGGGACCTATAATTCACCCCTCCACTTT. Amino acid sequence: CASSEISGTYNSPLHF. The whole variable domain, remainder taken from reference TRBV2 and TRBJ1-6, is EPEVTQTPSHQVTQMGQEVILRCVPISNHLYFYWYRQILGQKVEFLVSFYNNEISEKSEIFDDQFSVERPDGSNFTLKIRSTKLEDSAMYFCASSEISGTYNSPLHFGNGTRLTVT.

The V and J genes are TRBV5-6 and TRBJ2-3, with D tentatively TRBD1 or TRBD2 (6 bases each). Trimming took 1 base from V and 6 from J, leaving 9 bases between them. The CDR3 extends over 13 amino acids. The germline V gene has CDR1 SGHDT and CDR2 YYEEEE. The CDR3 is CASSLQGRDTQYF. As DNA, the CDR3 is TGTGCCAGCAGCTTGCAGGGGAGGGATACGCAGTATTTT.

The rearrangement joins TRBV4-3 to TRBJ1-4; a weak D match, TRBD1 (6 bases). CDR3 length equals 15 residues. Deletions cut 5 bases from V and 3 bases from J, with 13 bases between. The germline V gene encodes CDR1 LGHNA and CDR2 YSLEER. The chain's CDR3 is CASSKGGGPNEKLFF. CDR3 DNA: TGCGCCAGCAGCAAAGGGGGGGGCCCTAATGAAAAACTGTTTTTT.

V is TRBV7-8 and J is TRBJ1-4; TRBD1 is a possible D gene (5 bases). Germline-derived CDR1 and CDR2 are SGHVS and FQNEAQ. The CDR3 length is 16 residues. V lost 3 bases and J 0 bases, leaving 11 bases between the germline ends. The CDR3 coding sequence is TGTGCCAGCAGCTTGTCAGGGCCAGCAACTAATGAAAAACTGTTTTTT. It codes for CASSLSGPATNEKLFF.

This chain connects TRBV7-6 to TRBJ1-1; 7 nucleotides align to TRBD1. V was clipped by 3 bases and J by 1 base; unmatched bases: 11. Germline V lookup: CDR1 SGHVS, CDR2 FNYEAQ. This CDR3 region has 17 residues. The CDR3 nucleotides are TGTGCCAGCAGCTTGAAACATATGGGACAGAAGAACACTGAAGCTTTCTTT. This encodes CASSLKHMGQKNTEAFF.

The chain carries TRBV27 and TRBJ1-2; D gene ambiguous. Trimming pared 6 bases from V and 4 bases from J, leaving 18 bases between. The V gene's germline CDR1 is MNHEY and CDR2 SMNVEV (reference sequence). The CDR3 spans 15 residues. CDR3 DNA sequence: TGTGCCAGCAGCCGGACGGAGGTGCCCTCCTATGGCTACACCTTC. Its translation: CASSRTEVPSYGYTF.

This chain links TRBV6-1 with TRBJ1-2, with 7 bases lining up with TRBD1. The germline V gene encodes CDR1 MNHNS and CDR2 SASEGT. This CDR3 comprises 15 residues. With V trimmed by 1 base and J by 2 bases, 4 bases remained unmatched. As DNA, the CDR3 is TGTGCCAGCAGTGAAGGAGGGGGCCCCAACTATGGCTACACCTTC. Protein sequence: CASSEGGGPNYGYTF.

This clone has just one count. The chain carries TRBV14 and TRBJ2-5, with 9 bases lining up with TRBD1. The CDR3 extends over 19 amino acids. Unmatched junction bases numbered 12, after V lost 1 base and J lost 0 bases. Germline V CDR1 and CDR2: SGHDN, FVKESK. CDR3 sequence reads: CASSQGGQGAFLYQETQYF. The CDR3, as DNA: TGTGCCAGCAGCCAAGGGGGACAGGGCGCCTTTTTGTACCAAGAGACCCAGTACTTC. Drawing the rest from reference TRBV14 and TRBJ2-5, the complete variable domain is EAGVTQFPSHSVIEKGQTVTLRCDPISGHDNLYWYRRVMGKEIKFLLHFVKESKQDESGMPNNRFLAERTGGTYSTLKVQPAELEDSGVYFCASSQGGQGAFLYQETQYFGPGTRLLVL.

This clone was found once. This chain connects TRBV10-3 to TRBJ2-2, with D unclear. CDR1 ENHRY and CDR2 SYGVKD come from the germline V gene. The CDR3 contains 14 residues. V was trimmed by 3 bases and J by 3 bases, leaving 8 bases between them. DNA for the CDR3: TGTGCCATCAGTGAAGTTGCCTACACCGGGGAGCTGTTTTTT. It yields the protein CAISEVAYTGELFF.

CDR3 coding DNA: TGCAGCGTGCAGGGGGCTGACACTGAAGCTTTCTTT. Translation: CSVQGADTEAFF. V is TRBV29-1 and J is TRBJ1-1, with 8 nucleotides matching TRBD1. The CDR3 runs to 12 residues. Germline CDR1 SQVTM, CDR2 ANQGSEA. Trimming removed 6 bases from V and 3 bases from J; junction bases left unmatched: 3. The full variable domain, with the rest looked up from reference TRBV29-1 and TRBJ1-1, is SAVISQKPSRDICQRGTSLTIQCQVDSQVTMMFWYRQQPGQSLTLIATANQGSEATYESGFVIDKFPISRPNLTFSTLTVSNMSPEDSSIYLCSVQGADTEAFFGQGTRLTVV.

This chain joins TRBV3-1 (or the pseudogene TRBV3-2) and TRBJ1-4, with 7 bases identical to TRBD1. The CDR3 extends over 13 amino acids. From germline, CDR1 is LGHDT and CDR2 YNNKEL (reference sequence). The V gene end was trimmed by 3 bases and the J gene end by 8 bases; junction bases not matched to a gene: 3. The CDR3 DNA is TGTGCCAGCAGCCACAGGGGGTGGGAAAAACTGTTTTTT. Amino acids: CASSHRGWEKLFF.

The chain has TRBV5-4 and TRBJ2-2; D may match TRBD1 or TRBD2 (5 bases each). In germline, CDR1 is SGHNT, CDR2 YYREEE (reference sequence). There are 14 residues in the CDR3. Between the trimmed V and J ends, which lost 2 bases and 14 bases, there was a span of 19 bases. As DNA, the CDR3 is TGTGCCAGCAGCTTAAAGGGGCCCTGGGAGAGACTGTTTTTT. This translates into CASSLKGPWERLFF.

The CDR3 nucleotides are TGTGCCAGCAGGTGGAGAACTGAAGCTTTCTTT. Its protein is CASRWRTEAFF. The chain couples TRBV2 to TRBJ1-1; D remains unclear. The V end lost 6 bases, the J end lost 5 bases, and 7 bases lay between the germline ends. Germline assignment: CDR1 SNHLY and CDR2 FYNNEI. CDR3 length: 11 amino acids.